The clone carrying this TCR beta chain turned up a few times. Using immunoSEQ multiplex PCR, the repertoire was profiled, and TCRdb retains in-frame clones only, with some absent. The sample consists of about 420,000 clones, roughly 88% of them appearing once. Stated treatment: some 20 received Ad26.COV2.S at low or high dose, single or two shots; several received placebo; per-sample allocation not given. Sampling occurred on day 63 after the first vaccine or placebo injection. These data originate in a study of Ad26.COV2.S vaccination and SARS-CoV-2 variants. The V end lost 2 bases, the J end lost 5 bases, and 8 bases lay between the germline ends. Germline V gene sequence: CDR1 KGHDR, CDR2 SFDVKD. CDR3 length: 13 amino acids.

V usage is TRBV24-1 and J usage is TRBJ1-1; D is uncertain. The source material was peripheral blood, sampled in a trial of Ad26.COV2.S vaccine versus placebo. This clonotype was sampled from a person between 18 and 65 years old who received the Ad26.COV2.S COVID-19 vaccine or a placebo. The CDR3 DNA reads TGTGCCACCAGTGATTGGAGCCAAACTGAAGCTTTCTTT. Translated, it gives CATSDWSQTEAFF.